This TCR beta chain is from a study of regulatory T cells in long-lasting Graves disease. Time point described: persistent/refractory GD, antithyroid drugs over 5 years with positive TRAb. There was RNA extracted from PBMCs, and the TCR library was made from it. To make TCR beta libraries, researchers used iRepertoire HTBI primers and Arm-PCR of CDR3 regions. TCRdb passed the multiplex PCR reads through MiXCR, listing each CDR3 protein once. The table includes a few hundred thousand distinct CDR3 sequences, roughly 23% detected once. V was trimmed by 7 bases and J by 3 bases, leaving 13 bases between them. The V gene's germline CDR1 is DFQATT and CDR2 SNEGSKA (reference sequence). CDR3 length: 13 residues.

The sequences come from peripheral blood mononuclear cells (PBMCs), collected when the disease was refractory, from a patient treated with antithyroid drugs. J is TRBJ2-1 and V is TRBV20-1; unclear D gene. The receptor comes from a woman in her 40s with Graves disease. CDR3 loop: CSGGRENYNEQFF. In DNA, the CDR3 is TGCAGTGGTGGTCGCGAGAACTACAATGAGCAGTTCTTC.